This TCR beta chain derives from a study of blood T cells in healthy people across ages (dated by TCRdb to the mid-2010s). Regarding the study in general: In model experiments, roughly one uniquely barcoded TCR beta cDNA molecule per two T cells was captured by template switching. To avoid experimental bias, donors of different ages were spread randomly across the sequencing lanes. Age-related changes in TCR beta repertoire diversity were measured in the study by deep sequencing normalized with unique cDNA molecular identifiers. The donors were divided into four age groups: young (average around 16 years), middle-aged (approximately 39), aged (approximately 59) and long-lived (roughly 82). Two additional independent replicas of 1 million unique cDNA reads from the same blood draw were analyzed for two donors (one aged 18 to 30 and one aged 80 or older). Findings and caveats that apply to the study as a whole: Compared with the aged group, the long-lived group had more naive CD4+ T cells, fewer expanded clones and increased TCR diversity, a pattern suggesting age selection. Because profiling used bulk unsorted PBMCs, naive and antigen-experienced compartments could not be compared conclusively. There was a strong correlation between observed TCR beta diversity and the percentage of naive T cells measured by flow cytometry. As age increased, observed TCR beta diversity per million T cells dropped in a roughly linear way, and a significant reduction was already evident by age about 40. Donor CMV infection status was unknown, potentially confounding age-related changes in expanded clonotypes. Estimates of total diversity based on one million sequenced T cells were considered lower bounds and underestimates.

Based on the germline V gene, the CDR1 and CDR2 sequences are SQVTM and ANQGSEA. V and J are trimmed by 2 bases and 5 bases, and the gene matches miss 3 bases of the junction. Inclusive of the bounding cysteine and phenylalanine, the CDR3 is 13 residues long. CDR3 DNA is the only sequence kept; it has 39 bases, read in frame from the first base. The approximately 39 donors, aged about 6 to 100 years, were systemically healthy Caucasian individuals from Russia. Each donor gave 9 to 10 milliliters of peripheral blood, collected into EDTA-treated Vacutainer tubes. Ficoll-Paque density-gradient centrifugation was used to isolate PBMCs, with at least 7 million per sample. Trizol reagent was used to extract total RNA from the PBMCs, yielding at least 6 micrograms per sample. Naive CD45RAhigh/CD27high T cell percentages were measured by flow cytometry on a PBMC aliquot from every donor. The library was obtained by 5' RACE. TCRdb lists the instrument as Illumina HiSeq 2500. A second PCR of 7 to 11 cycles was performed with a sample-barcoded 5' primer and a J-beta primer mix. Each TCR beta cDNA molecule received a unique molecular identifier from a template-switch 5' adaptor carrying 12 random nucleotides. At least 2.5 million CDR3-containing paired-end reads were obtained from each sample. The Mint cDNA synthesis kit, primed by a TRBC-specific oligonucleotide, was used to synthesize first-strand cDNA from all RNA. After uracil-DNA glycosylase treatment, a first 18-cycle PCR used universal primers M1SS and BC2_uni_R on all cDNA. As for the original processing: For normalization, 1 million high-quality reads, each with a distinct molecular identifier, were randomly selected from each sample. Instead of being binned into consensus sequences, reads that shared molecular identifiers were thrown out. MiTCR, run with a Q25 quality threshold and the strictest error-elimination algorithm, handled CDR3 identification, clonotype clustering and error correction. A nonparametric unseen species model with Euler transformation was used to estimate a lower bound on total TCR beta diversity. The public reads were reprocessed in TCRdb via fastp at Q25 and MiXCR, keeping in-frame beta chains. Each entry merges the rows of one CDR3 protein and shows their most common DNA and genes. TCRdb's processing, not the authors' own work, is the source of the V and J calls. The sample includes roughly 1,300,000 distinct CDR3 sequences, with 59% observed a single time. 6.5% to 8.5% of the sample comes from the top ten.

This clonotype was seen a few times. This receptor's antigen is unknown. No clone much larger than this one lies a single base away; base qualities are absent. The sample comprised blood. The V gene is TRBV29-1 and the J gene is TRBJ2-1; 7 of the junction bases match TRBD2. This TCR was recovered from a man younger than 35 in good health. At the DNA level, the sequence is TGCAGCGTTGAAAAGCGGGGCGACAATGAGCAGTTCTTC. This is translated as CSVEKRGDNEQFF.